This is a list of T cell receptor beta chains from one sample in a study of cytomegalovirus exposure and HLA in healthy donors. The protocol was immunoSEQ multiplex PCR, while the TCRdb copy is restricted to in-frame clones and leaves out a portion. In the table there are 66,000 or so clones, 95% to 97% of which are singletons. Sequencing used PBMCs. These receptors all stem from a young woman in good health and CMV-seropositive. Each CDR3 is given with its conserved first and last residue. D genes are given only for firm matches. Rows give clone size only sometimes, using once, few, many, or a class for an expanded clone.

J gene | clone size | V gene | D gene | CDR3 DNA | CDR3 protein
TRBJ2-1 | NA | TRBV7-8 | NA | TGTGCCAGCAGCCCCCATGGGCGGGGATACAATGAGCAGTTCTTC | CASSPHGRGYNEQFF
TRBJ2-7 | NA | TRBV28 | TRBD1 | TGTGCCAGCAGCCTGACAGACAGGGCGTCTGCCTACGAGCAGTACTTC | CASSLTDRASAYEQYF
TRBJ2-7 | NA | TRBV10-3 | TRBD1 | TGTGCCATCAGTGAAGCAGGGGGCTACGAGCAGTACTTC | CAISEAGGYEQYF
TRBJ1-1 | NA | TRBV9 | TRBD1 | TGTGCCAGCAGCCCCCGACAGGGGGCCTTGAACACTGAAGCTTTCTTT | CASSPRQGALNTEAFF
TRBJ1-1 | NA | TRBV5-1 | NA | TGCGCCAGCAGACTAACTATGAACACTGAAGCTTTCTTT | CASRLTMNTEAFF
TRBJ2-7 | NA | TRBV6-1 | TRBD2 | TGTGCCAGCAGGGATCGGGAGGTAATCTACGAGCAGTACTTC | CASRDREVIYEQYF
TRBJ2-5 | NA | TRBV5-6 | TRBD2 | TGTGCCAGCACCAACCGGAGCGGGACGATCCAAGAGACCCAGTACTTC | CASTNRSGTIQETQYF
TRBJ2-2 | NA | TRBV13 | TRBD1 | TGTGCCAGCAGCTTTGGGACAGGGATGGACACCGGGGAGCTGTTTTTT | CASSFGTGMDTGELFF
TRBJ1-1 | once | TRBV10-2 | NA | TGCGCCAGCAGTGAAGGGGCAGGGCGCCTTCAGACTGAAGCTTTCTTT | CASSEGAGRLQTEAFF
TRBJ1-1 | NA | TRBV15 | NA | TGTGCCACCAGCAGAGATCCGGACACTGAAGCTTTCTTT | CATSRDPDTEAFF
TRBJ2-7 | NA | TRBV7-9 | NA | TGTGCCAGCGTAGGTGATCGGTTCGGGGACGAGCAGTACTTC | CASVGDRFGDEQYF
TRBJ2-5 | NA | TRBV4-1 | TRBD1 | TGCGCCAGCAGCCAAGATTTAACGAGGGGGCTCCGCGAGACCCAGTACTTC | CASSQDLTRGLRETQYF
TRBJ2-3 | NA | TRBV27 | TRBD2 | TGTGCCAGCACCCAGGACGCCTTGACTAGCGGTACAGATACGCAGTATTTT | CASTQDALTSGTDTQYF
TRBJ1-5 | NA | TRBV7-9 | NA | TGTGCCAGCAGCTTACTCAATCAGCCCCAGCATTTT | CASSLLNQPQHF
TRBJ2-7 | NA | TRBV13 | TRBD1 | TGTGCCAGCAGCTCACGAGAGGGACAGGGGGTCTACGAGCAGTACTTC | CASSSREGQGVYEQYF
TRBJ2-3 | NA | TRBV5-1 | NA | TGCGCCAGCAGCTTGGAGCCCGGCACAGATACGCAGTATTTT | CASSLEPGTDTQYF
TRBJ2-1 | NA | TRBV7-3 | NA | TGTGCCAGCAGTCCCGGGACTCCCCCACAGATCGAGCAGTTCTTC | CASSPGTPPQIEQFF
TRBJ2-7 | NA | TRBV6-1 | TRBD1 | TGTGCCAGTACAAGGACAGGGGAGAGCGAGCAGTACTTC | CASTRTGESEQYF
TRBJ1-5 | NA | TRBV19 | TRBD1 | TGTGCCAGTAGTGCACAGGACAGGGGCAATCAGCCCCAGCATTTT | CASSAQDRGNQPQHF
TRBJ1-4 | NA | TRBV28 | NA | TGTGCCAGCAGTTTAGTAAGGGGCCTAAATGAAAAACTGTTTTTT | CASSLVRGLNEKLFF
TRBJ2-3 | once | TRBV6-5 | TRBD2 | TGTGCCAGCAGTTACGGGAGGGCCACAGATACGCAGTATTTT | CASSYGRATDTQYF
TRBJ1-3 | NA | TRBV5-5 | NA | TGTGCCAGCAGCTCCGAGGGAGTTTCGGACACCATATATTTT | CASSSEGVSDTIYF
TRBJ2-1 | NA | TRBV27 | NA | TGTGCCAGCAGTTTACAAGGGGGTGAGCAGTTCTTC | CASSLQGGEQFF
TRBJ2-1 | NA | TRBV30 | TRBD1 | TGTGCCTGGAGTCAGGACAGGGGAGGGGAGCAGTTCTTC | CAWSQDRGGEQFF
TRBJ1-5 | NA | TRBV7-9 | NA | TGTGCCAGCAGCTCGACTGACAGTTATAGCAATCAGCCCCAGCATTTT | CASSSTDSYSNQPQHF
TRBJ2-7 | NA | TRBV18 | TRBD2 | TGTGCCAGCTCACCTAACTCCGGACTAGCCGGGGGGTACGAGCAGTACTTC | CASSPNSGLAGGYEQYF
TRBJ2-7 | NA | TRBV21-1 | NA | TGTGCCAGCGCACATGACGGACAGACAGAAGTGAACTACGAGCAGTACTTC | CASAHDGQTEVNYEQYF